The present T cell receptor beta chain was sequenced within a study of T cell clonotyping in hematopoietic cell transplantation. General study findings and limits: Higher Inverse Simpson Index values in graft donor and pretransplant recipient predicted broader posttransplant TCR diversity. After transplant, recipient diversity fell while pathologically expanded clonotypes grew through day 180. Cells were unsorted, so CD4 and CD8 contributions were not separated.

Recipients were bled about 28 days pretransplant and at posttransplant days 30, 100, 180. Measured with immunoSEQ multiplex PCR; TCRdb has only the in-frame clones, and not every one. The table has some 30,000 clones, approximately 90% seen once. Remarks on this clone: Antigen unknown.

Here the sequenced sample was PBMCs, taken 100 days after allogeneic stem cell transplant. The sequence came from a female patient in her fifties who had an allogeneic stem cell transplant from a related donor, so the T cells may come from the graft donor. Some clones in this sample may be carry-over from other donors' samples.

In DNA, the CDR3 is TGTGCCAGCAGCTTAAGACAGATTAGCACAGATACGCAGTATTTT. Protein product: CASSLRQISTDTQYF. The rearrangement uses TRBV7-2 and TRBJ2-3, with D tentatively TRBD1 (5 bases). Trimming left V 2 bases short and J 0 bases short, with 9 bases between. Germline V gene sequence: CDR1 SGHTA, CDR2 FQGNSA. This CDR3 is 15 amino acids long.